The 24 T cell receptor beta chains listed next were all sequenced from one sample in a study of T cells after somatic rescue of genetic block. Method: immunoSEQ multiplex PCR; TCRdb's copy keeps in-frame clones and lacks some. The table has roughly 110,000 clones, around 90% seen once. Specimen: peripheral blood mononuclear cells (PBMCs). Every receptor here comes from a woman aged 18-35 years.

This clone was recorded only once. This chain joins TRBV6-5 and TRBJ2-7; 8 bases map to TRBD1. The V segment lost 10 bases and the J segment 0 bases; nucleotides outside the gene matches: 11. The CDR3 is 15 amino acids. Germline V gene sequence: CDR1 MNHEY, CDR2 SVGAGI. The DNA for the CDR3 is TGTGCCACCCGGTCGGAGGGACAGGCCTCCTACGAGCAGTACTTC. This encodes CATRSEGQASYEQYF.

The V gene is TRBV4-2, the J gene TRBJ2-7, with TRBD1 matching over 9 bases. Trimming removed 2 bases from V and 4 bases from J; junction bases left unmatched: 9. CDR1 LGHNA and CDR2 YNFKEQ come from the germline V gene. There are 16 residues in the CDR3. DNA for the CDR3: TGTGCCAGCAGCCAATCTTCCGGGACAGGGAAGTACGAGCAGTACTTC. Protein sequence: CASSQSSGTGKYEQYF.

The chain recombines TRBV11-3 with TRBJ1-1; D ambiguous. V was cut by 3 bases and J by 0 bases, with 5 bases left in between. The CDR3 is made up of 13 amino acids. Per germline, CDR1 SGHNT and CDR2 YENEEA. CDR3 DNA: TGTGCCAGCAGCTTGGCGGTGAACACTGAAGCTTTCTTT. This translates into CASSLAVNTEAFF.

This clone was observed a few times. This chain's CDR3 is CASSETGEIYEQYF. The CDR3 bases are TGTGCCAGCAGTGAAACAGGGGAAATCTACGAGCAGTACTTC. J is TRBJ2-7 and V is TRBV6-1; 7 bases map to TRBD1. The junction had 4 bases not matched to a gene; V was cut back by 2 bases and J by 3 bases. There are 14 residues in the CDR3. Germline CDR1 and CDR2: MNHNS and SASEGT.

The chain has TRBV19 and TRBJ1-2; 7 bases match TRBD1. The length of the CDR3 is 16 residues. Germline CDR1 reads LNHDA; CDR2 reads SQIVND (reference sequence). Germline trimming cut 10 bases from V and 4 bases from J; bases unmatched to any gene: 18. DNA for the CDR3: TGTGCCACCTCAACCCCAGGGGGGGGCTCTGGCTATGGCTACACCTTC. Protein sequence: CATSTPGGGSGYGYTF.

V usage is TRBV19 and J usage is TRBJ1-4, with TRBD1 as a possible D gene (5 bases). Trimming removed 7 bases from V and 0 bases from J, with 15 bases in between. Germline lookup yields CDR1 LNHDA and CDR2 SQIVND (reference sequence). The CDR3 spans 16 residues. This CDR3 is CASKEFGDPTNEKLFF. DNA of the CDR3: TGTGCCAGTAAAGAGTTCGGGGACCCAACTAATGAAAAACTGTTTTTT.

J is TRBJ1-3 and V is TRBV9, with no clear D. CDR1 SGDLS and CDR2 YYNGEE come from the germline V gene. This CDR3 region has 17 residues. Between the trimmed V and J ends, which lost 1 base and 1 base, there was a span of 15 bases. CDR3 bases: TGTGCCAGCAGCGTAAGTGGGGTGCCACGTTCTGGAAACACCATATATTTT. Its translation: CASSVSGVPRSGNTIYF.

This rearrangement joins TRBV6-6 to TRBJ1-5; D gene ambiguous. The germline V gene has CDR1 MNHNY and CDR2 SVGAGI (reference sequence). CDR3 length: 14 residues. Trimming pared 7 bases from V and 8 bases from J, leaving 18 bases between. CDR3 sequence: CASKFTDLLKPQHF. Here the CDR3 DNA reads TGTGCCAGCAAGTTCACGGACCTCTTAAAGCCCCAGCATTTT.

This clone was recorded only once. The J gene is TRBJ2-7, the V gene TRBV4-3; D possibly matches TRBD1 or TRBD2 (6 bases each). Germline V gives CDR1 LGHNA, CDR2 YSLEER. Trimming stripped 2 bases from V and 2 bases from J, with 16 bases between. CDR3 length equals 16 residues. The CDR3 loop is CASSQRAGHFTYEQYF. The DNA for the CDR3 is TGCGCCAGCAGCCAAAGGGCGGGACACTTCACCTACGAGCAGTACTTC.

V gene TRBV30 combines with J gene TRBJ1-1; D is undetermined. The CDR3 runs 14 residues. The germline CDR1 and CDR2 sequences are GTSNPN and SVGIG (reference sequence). V was cut by 2 bases and J by 4 bases, with 14 bases left in between. CDR3 protein: CAWSKRRLSTEAFF. The CDR3 region has the DNA TGTGCCTGGAGTAAGAGACGGCTGAGCACTGAAGCTTTCTTT.

This clone was seen once. This chain joins TRBV4-3 and TRBJ2-2; 8 nucleotides agree with TRBD2. The CDR3 is 17 residues long. V trimming: 2 bases; J trimming: 3 bases; junction bases outside the gene matches: 8. The V gene's germline CDR1 is LGHNA and CDR2 YSLEER. The CDR3 loop reads CASSQHGRASYTGELFF. The CDR3, as DNA: TGCGCCAGCAGCCAACACGGGAGGGCCTCATACACCGGGGAGCTGTTTTTT.

The chain has TRBV10-3 and TRBJ1-5; D gene ambiguous. This CDR3 contains 14 residues. V shed 2 bases and J shed 1 base, with 6 bases lying between them. CDR1 is ENHRY, CDR2 SYGVKD, per germline. The CDR3 nucleotides are TGTGCCATCAGTGAGGGACCGAGCAATCAGCCCCAGCATTTT. Protein: CAISEGPSNQPQHF.

Only one count was recorded for this clone. This rearrangement joins TRBV5-4 to TRBJ1-2; D is ambiguous. CDR3 length: 14 amino acids. The germline V gene has CDR1 SGHNT and CDR2 YYREEE (reference sequence). V was pared by 0 bases and J by 2 bases, with 8 bases between. CDR3 sequence (DNA): TGTGCCAGCAGCTTGGTAGGACCAAACTATGGCTACACCTTC. It encodes CASSLVGPNYGYTF. The full variable domain, in which reference TRBV5-4 and TRBJ1-2 provide the parts outside the CDR3, is ETGVTQSPTHLIKTRGQQVTLRCSSQSGHNTVSWYQQALGQGPQFIFQYYREEENGRGNFPPRFSGLQFPNYSSELNVNALELDDSALYLCASSLVGPNYGYTFGSGTRLTVV.

The rearrangement links TRBV29-1 to TRBJ1-3, with D hard to call. This CDR3 is 15 amino acids long. Per germline, CDR1 SQVTM and CDR2 ANQGSEA. The germline V and J ends were trimmed by 7 bases and 4 bases, with 20 bases remaining between them. The CDR3 protein is CSGGRAGALGNTIYF. In DNA form, the CDR3 reads TGCAGCGGGGGTAGGGCAGGTGCTTTGGGAAACACCATATATTTT.

J is TRBJ1-2 and V is TRBV2, with D perhaps matching TRBD1 (5 bases). Germline CDR1 and CDR2: SNHLY and FYNNEI. The ends were cut back, 2 bases at V and 1 base at J, with 11 bases in the middle. The CDR3 totals 15 residues. CDR3 sequence reads: CASSERPGLNYGYTF. CDR3 nucleotide sequence: TGTGCCAGCAGTGAACGGCCAGGGCTTAACTATGGCTACACCTTC.

The sample holds one count of this clone. The rearrangement uses TRBV9 and TRBJ2-2; possibly TRBD2 for D (6 bases). Trimming stripped 0 bases from V and 6 bases from J, with 12 bases between. Looked up from germline, CDR1 is SGDLS and CDR2 is YYNGEE. This CDR3 region has 15 residues. The CDR3 bases are TGTGCCAGCAGCGTAGGCGGGGTCGATTCCGGGGAGCTGTTTTTT. Protein: CASSVGGVDSGELFF.

The J gene is TRBJ1-1, the V gene TRBV11-2, with 7 bases matching TRBD1. V dropped 2 bases and J dropped 5; count of bases not matched to a gene: 8. Germline lookup yields CDR1 SGHAT and CDR2 FQNNGV. The CDR3 length is 15 residues. The CDR3 sequence: CASSLQQGEGTEAFF. The DNA of the CDR3 is TGTGCCAGCAGCTTACAGCAGGGGGAGGGAACTGAAGCTTTCTTT.

This chain joins TRBV18 and TRBJ1-6; the D is unclear. V dropped 2 bases and J dropped 6 bases, with 11 bases sitting between them. Germline V gene lookup returns CDR1 KGHSH and CDR2 LQKENI. CDR3 size: 15 residues. For the CDR3, the DNA is TGTGCCAGCTCACCAGGGAGGGCCTCTAATTCACCCCTCCACTTT. It is translated as CASSPGRASNSPLHF.

The chain joins TRBV7-8 to TRBJ1-1, with D possibly being TRBD1 (5 bases). CDR3 size: 17 residues. V was cut by 1 base and J by 2 bases, with 17 bases left in between. The germline V gene has CDR1 SGHVS and CDR2 FQNEAQ. This chain's CDR3 is CASSLGGGLDGNTEAFF. CDR3 nucleotide sequence: TGTGCCAGCAGCTTAGGGGGGGGACTTGACGGTAACACTGAAGCTTTCTTT. Together with reference TRBV7-8 and TRBJ1-1, the CDR3 gives the full variable domain: GAGVSQSPRYKVAKRGQDVALRCDPISGHVSLFWYQQALGQGPEFLTYFQNEAQLDKSGLPSDRFFAERPEGSVSTLKIQRTQQEDSAVYLCASSLGGGLDGNTEAFFGQGTRLTVV.

This rearrangement joins TRBV4-2 to TRBJ2-2, with 7 positions matching TRBD2. Looked up from germline, CDR1 is LGHNA and CDR2 is YNFKEQ. V was pared by 7 bases and J by 6 bases, with 11 bases of the junction left unmatched. This CDR3 is built from 15 residues. The CDR3 DNA reads TGTGCCAGCAACCCTGGCGGGGGTCGGGCCGGGGAGCTGTTTTTT. The encoded protein is CASNPGGGRAGELFF.

The rearrangement links TRBV4-3 to TRBJ2-5, with no clear D. The CDR3 consists of 15 residues. V lost 0 bases, J lost 4 bases, and 12 bases lay in between. Germline V gene data show CDR1 as LGHNA and CDR2 as YSLEER. The CDR3: CASSQDDGWAETQYF. DNA for the CDR3: TGCGCCAGCAGCCAAGATGATGGCTGGGCAGAGACCCAGTACTTC.

This chain joins TRBV18 and TRBJ1-1; 7 positions match TRBD1. The CDR3 sequence is 16 residues long. V shed 0 bases, J shed 3 bases, and the junction held 7 bases outside the gene matches. Germline V gives CDR1 KGHSH, CDR2 LQKENI. The CDR3 protein is CASSPPEAGGYTEAFF. CDR3 sequence (DNA): TGTGCCAGCTCACCACCGGAAGCAGGGGGTTACACTGAAGCTTTCTTT.

The rearrangement links TRBV7-7 to TRBJ1-2, with a tentative D call TRBD1 (5 bases). CDR1 SSHAT and CDR2 FNYEAQ come from the germline V gene (reference sequence). V was shortened by 0 bases and J by 0 bases, with 14 bases between the two germline ends. CDR3 length equals 17 residues. CDR3 protein: CASSLAQGPDANYGYTF. CDR3 nucleotides: TGTGCCAGCAGCTTAGCGCAGGGACCCGATGCTAACTATGGCTACACCTTC.

The chain carries TRBV7-2 and TRBJ1-5; 7 bases fit TRBD1. CDR3 length: 16 residues. Germline lookup yields CDR1 SGHTA and CDR2 FQGNSA. J was trimmed by 2 bases and V by 3 bases; bases with no gene match: 7. The CDR3 bases are TGTGCCAGCAGCTTCCACAGGGGTAAGGGCAATCAGCCCCAGCATTTT. As protein: CASSFHRGKGNQPQHF. Using reference TRBV7-2 and TRBJ1-5 for the parts outside the CDR3, the full variable domain is GAGVSQSPSNKVTEKGKDVELRCDPISGHTALYWYRQSLGQGLEFLIYFQGNSAPDKSGLPSDRFSAERTGGSVSTLTIQRTQQEDSAVYLCASSFHRGKGNQPQHFGDGTRLSIL.